This T cell receptor (beta chain) was retrieved from a study of Ad26.COV2.S vaccination and SARS-CoV-2 variants. Study-wide context: Participant was drawn from the COV1001 Ad26.COV2.S trial arm. Study-wide points: Once vaccination had occurred, spike-specific CD8+ and CD4+ T cell responses reportedly showed substantial breadth. Non-spike TCR breadth did not differ much between vaccine and placebo recipients.

The repertoire was sequenced with immunoSEQ multiplex PCR; TCRdb's copy has only in-frame clones and lacks some. The top ten hold around 10% of the sample, which has about 350,000 clones, roughly 90% seen once. CDR3 size: 15 residues. V was cut by 8 bases and J by 0 bases, with 15 bases left in between. Germline V lookup: CDR1 MNHEY, CDR2 SVGAGI. As concerns this clone: Its antigen is unknown.

Treatment reported: about 20 received Ad26.COV2.S at low or high dose, single or two shots; about 5 received placebo; per-sample allocation not given. Specimen acquisition occurred on day 63 following the initial vaccine or placebo injection. The donor was a Boston adult aged 18-55 years. The chain links TRBV6-5 to TRBJ2-3; D is tentatively TRBD1 or TRBD2 (5 bases each). The clonotype was recovered from a person between 18 and 65 years old who received the Ad26.COV2.S COVID-19 vaccine or a placebo. Source: peripheral blood, taken in a trial of Ad26.COV2.S vaccine versus placebo. CDR3 nucleotide sequence: TGTGCCAGCGCGAGGGGTGCTTCTAGCACAGATACGCAGTATTTT. The encoded protein is CASARGASSTDTQYF.